The next 21 T cell receptor beta chains were all read from a single sample in a study of regulatory T cells in long-lasting Graves disease. Time point described: newly diagnosed GD, antithyroid drugs for less than 3 months. RNA isolated from PBMCs was used to make the TCR library. Both iRepertoire HTBI primers and Arm-PCR of CDR3 regions were used to build the TCR beta libraries. TCRdb re-called the multiplex PCR reads with MiXCR, one entry per CDR3 protein. The repertoire holds about half a million distinct CDR3 sequences, with around 12% as singletons. These data were likewise used in another study, on T cells in Graves' hyperthyroidism and ophthalmopathy.

The sequencing here drew on peripheral blood mononuclear cells (PBMCs), taken at new diagnosis, from a patient treated with antithyroid drugs. The receptors come from a woman younger than 45 with Graves disease.

DNA of the CDR3: TGTGCCAGCAGTGAGTCTAGCGGGAGGGTACAGCAGTTCTTC. Translated: CASSESSGRVQQFF. The chain uses TRBV6-1 and TRBJ2-1, with 12 positions matching TRBD2. CDR1 and CDR2 (germline): MNHNS, SASEGT. This CDR3 has 14 residues. The J segment lost 11 bases and the V segment lost 3 bases, leaving 5 bases of the junction unmatched.

This clonotype was seen at least ten times. The chain employs TRBV20-1 and TRBJ2-5; possible D gene TRBD2, 6 bases. CDR3 length equals 13 residues. CDR1 DFQATT and CDR2 SNEGSKA come from the germline V gene (reference sequence). The V gene lost 0 bases and the J gene lost 4 bases, with 9 bases spanning the gap. CDR3 bases: TGCAGTGCTAGAGATTTGACTAGAGAGACCCAGTACTTC. The encoded protein is CSARDLTRETQYF.

This clonotype was recorded a few times. The chain joins TRBV7-8 to TRBJ2-7; no definite D call. The V end lost 2 bases, the J end lost 3 bases, and 8 bases lay between the germline ends. This CDR3 contains 13 residues. Germline values: CDR1 SGHVS, CDR2 FQNEAQ. The CDR3 spells CASSLKLHYEQYF. The DNA for the CDR3 is TGTGCCAGCAGCTTAAAACTCCACTACGAGCAGTACTTC.

The table lists this clonotype with many counts. The chain couples TRBV3-1 to TRBJ2-5; D is uncertain. The V end was cut by 1 base, the J end by 2 bases, with 8 bases between. Looked up from germline, CDR1 is LGHDT and CDR2 is YNNKEL (reference sequence). The CDR3 contains 14 residues. CDR3 nucleotide sequence: TGTGCCAGCAGCCAAGGGGCCCAGCAAGAGACCCAGTACTTC. Protein: CASSQGAQQETQYF.

This clonotype came up many times. The chain combines TRBV20-1 with TRBJ2-5, with a possible D match to TRBD1 (6 bases). V lost 5 bases to trimming and J lost 4 bases, with 20 bases between them. The CDR3 is 15 residues long. Germline CDR1 DFQATT, CDR2 SNEGSKA (reference sequence). This chain's CDR3 is CSADTQQGRLETQYF. The CDR3 coding sequence is TGCAGTGCTGACACACAACAGGGTCGTCTAGAGACCCAGTACTTC.

The rearrangement uses TRBV14 and TRBJ2-7; TRBD2 matches at 13 bases. The CDR3 runs to 17 residues. The V segment lost 5 bases and the J segment 5 bases; nucleotides outside the gene matches: 12. CDR1 is SGHDN and CDR2 is FVKESK in the germline V gene. This CDR3 reads CASSKRTSGSVLDEQYF. For the CDR3, the DNA is TGTGCCAGCAGCAAGCGGACTAGCGGGAGTGTATTGGACGAGCAGTACTTC.

This clonotype was seen at least ten times. The chain employs TRBV9 and TRBJ2-7; D assignment may be TRBD1 or TRBD2 (5 bases each). V dropped 0 bases and J dropped 3 bases, with 13 bases sitting between them. The CDR3 runs to 15 residues. The germline V gene encodes CDR1 SGDLS and CDR2 YYNGEE. The CDR3 region is CASSVDGVGVYEQYF. CDR3 bases: TGTGCCAGCAGCGTAGATGGGGTGGGGGTCTACGAGCAGTACTTC.

This clonotype was recorded at least ten times. The chain joins TRBV7-9 to TRBJ2-7; 10 bases line up with TRBD2. V gave up 6 bases and J gave up 3 bases; unmatched junction bases: 2. Germline CDR1 reads SEHNR; CDR2 reads FQNEAQ (reference sequence). The CDR3 extends over 13 amino acids. CDR3 DNA sequence: TGTGCCAGCAGACTAGCGGGACACTACGAGCAGTACTTC. It encodes CASRLAGHYEQYF.

In its sample, this clonotype was seen a few times. V gene TRBV7-3 combines with J gene TRBJ2-7, with D perhaps TRBD1 (6 bases). The length of the CDR3 is 13 residues. V was cut by 5 bases and J by 5 bases, with 13 bases left in between. Germline V lookup: CDR1 SGHTA, CDR2 FQGTGA. CDR3 nucleotides: TGTGCCAGCAGCCCCTCACCAGGGGACGAGCAGTACTTC. This sequence encodes CASSPSPGDEQYF.

This rearrangement joins TRBV20-1 to TRBJ1-5; D is undetermined. Trimming shortened V by 3 bases and J by 4 bases, and 7 bases separated the two germline ends. This CDR3 spans 12 amino acids. Germline CDR1 reads DFQATT; CDR2 reads SNEGSKA (reference sequence). CDR3 in amino acids: CSARLGNQPQHF. CDR3 DNA: TGCAGTGCTAGGCTAGGGAATCAGCCCCAGCATTTT.

The chain links TRBV10-3 to TRBJ1-5; D is possibly TRBD1 (5 bases). This CDR3 has 14 amino acids. Per germline, CDR1 ENHRY and CDR2 SYGVKD. Trimming pared 0 bases from V and 5 bases from J, leaving 8 bases between. CDR3 coding DNA: TGTGCCATCAGTGAGTCATGGACATATCAGCCCCAGCATTTT. This gives the protein CAISESWTYQPQHF.

As concerns this clonotype: Possible read error: a much larger clone is one base away. The V and J genes are TRBV20-1 and TRBJ2-7; 8 bases align to TRBD2. The CDR3 spans 15 residues. V shed 0 bases and J 7 bases; nucleotides not matched to a gene: 11. The germline V gene encodes CDR1 DFQATT and CDR2 SNEGSKA (reference sequence). CDR3 coding DNA: TGCAGTGCTAGAGACTATATAGCGGGGTACAATGAGCAGTACTTC. It codes for CSARDYIAGYNEQYF.

J is TRBJ2-7 and V is TRBV7-2; D could derive from TRBD1 or TRBD2 (5 bases each). V shed 5 bases and J shed 7 bases, with 21 bases lying between them. The CDR3 consists of 15 residues. The V gene's germline CDR1 is SGHTA and CDR2 FQGNSA. CDR3 loop: CTSSPKQGPPGEQYF. The CDR3 nucleotides read TGTACCAGCAGCCCCAAGCAGGGCCCTCCGGGGGAGCAGTACTTC.

This clonotype was seen at least ten times. The chain recombines TRBV7-9 with TRBJ1-5; D gene unclear. Germline CDR1 is SEHNR and CDR2 is FQNEAQ (reference sequence). The CDR3 consists of 13 residues. The V gene lost 5 bases and the J gene lost 4 bases, with 9 bases spanning the gap. The CDR3 here is CASSPSANQPQHF. In DNA form, the CDR3 reads TGTGCCAGCAGCCCCTCCGCGAATCAGCCCCAGCATTTT.

V usage is TRBV12-3 or TRBV12-4 and J usage is TRBJ1-4; 7 bases fit TRBD1. The V and J ends lost 5 bases and 11 bases, in that order; junction bases with no gene match: 14. The CDR3 has 15 residues. CDR3 region: CASSTRQGLRDKLFF. The CDR3 nucleotides read TGTGCCAGCAGTACCCGACAGGGTCTCCGCGACAAACTGTTTTTT.

This clonotype was observed a handful of times. This rearrangement joins TRBV9 to TRBJ2-7; 8 nucleotides align to TRBD2. Germline V CDR1 and CDR2: SGDLS, YYNGEE. V dropped 0 bases and J dropped 3; count of bases not matched to a gene: 8. CDR3 length: 16 residues. The CDR3 sequence is CASSVEALAGVYEQYF. CDR3 sequence (DNA): TGTGCCAGCAGCGTAGAGGCCCTAGCGGGCGTCTACGAGCAGTACTTC. Looking up the rest from reference TRBV9 and TRBJ2-7 gives the full variable domain: DSGVTQTPKHLITATGQRVTLRCSPRSGDLSVYWYQQSLDQGLQFLIQYYNGEERAKGNILERFSAQQFPDLHSELNLSSLELGDSALYFCASSVEALAGVYEQYFGPGTRLTVT.

The rearrangement uses TRBV20-1 and TRBJ2-1; tentatively, D is TRBD1 or TRBD2 (7 bases each). The CDR3 spans 14 residues. Trimming took off 6 bases at V and 3 bases at J, with 15 bases between the two ends. CDR1 DFQATT and CDR2 SNEGSKA come from the germline V gene (reference sequence). This chain's CDR3 is CSARGGYRYNEQFF. CDR3 in DNA: TGCAGTGCCAGGGGGGGCTACCGCTACAATGAGCAGTTCTTC.

This clonotype was counted ten times or more. The chain is built from TRBV27 and TRBJ2-5; D assignment may be TRBD1 or TRBD2 (5 bases each). V shed 6 bases and J shed 5 bases, with 13 bases lying between them. From germline, CDR1 is MNHEY and CDR2 SMNVEV (reference sequence). The CDR3 loop spans 13 amino acids. CDR3 sequence reads: CASRRGWEETQYF. The DNA of the CDR3 is TGTGCCAGCAGGAGGGGCTGGGAGGAGACCCAGTACTTC.

The table lists this clonotype with many counts. The gene calls are TRBV3-1 and TRBJ2-4, with D uncertain. V was pared by 4 bases and J by 0 bases, with 7 bases between. In germline, CDR1 is LGHDT, CDR2 YNNKEL (reference sequence). The CDR3 is 14 residues long. CDR3 loop: CASSRRGAKNIQYF. CDR3 sequence (DNA): TGTGCCAGCAGCCGTAGAGGAGCCAAAAACATTCAGTACTTC.

V is TRBV28 and J is TRBJ2-1; no clear D gene. Germline CDR1 is MDHEN and CDR2 is SYDVKM. With 7 bases removed from V and 6 bases from J, the gap between germline ends came to 13 bases. The length of the CDR3 is 13 residues. CDR3 amino acids: CASTQVPGNEQFF. The CDR3 DNA sequence: TGTGCCAGCACTCAGGTCCCAGGCAATGAGCAGTTCTTC.

V usage is TRBV5-5 and J usage is TRBJ2-1, with 13 bases lining up with TRBD2. V dropped 0 bases and J dropped 8; count of bases not matched to a gene: 11. The germline V gene has CDR1 SGHKS and CDR2 YYEKEE (reference sequence). The CDR3 sequence is 18 residues long. As DNA, the CDR3 is TGTGCCAGCAGCTTGGGGCGCGCAGGACTAGCGGGAGCTGATGAGCAGTTCTTC. Translation gives CASSLGRAGLAGADEQFF. The full variable domain, its missing parts supplied by reference TRBV5-5 and TRBJ2-1, is DAGVTQSPTHLIKTRGQQVTLRCSPISGHKSVSWYQQVLGQGPQFIFQYYEKEERGRGNFPDRFSARQFPNYSSELNVNALLLGDSALYLCASSLGRAGLAGADEQFFGPGTRLTVL.